A selection of T cell receptor beta chains follows, all from one sample in a study of T cells in Graves' hyperthyroidism and ophthalmopathy. Each CDR3 protein gets one entry after TCRdb re-called the multiplex PCR reads with MiXCR. The data contain about 280,000 distinct CDR3 sequences, less than 30% of them singletons. The specimen was blood. These receptors were taken from a man aged 35 to 55 with Graves' hyperthyroidism that later progressed to Graves' ophthalmopathy. The CDR3 runs from the conserved cysteine through the conserved F or W.

>TRBV29-1
CSVETTPVGYGYTF
>TRBV11-1
CASSPGRGAGNQPQHF
>TRBV27
CASRTTSGISYERYF
>TRBV7-9
CANRQGLPCEQYF
>TRBV7-3
CASSNPGTDTDTQYF
>TRBV28
CASSLGPPLRVAFF
>TRBV7-2
CASSSSQGASYEQYF
>TRBV6-1
CASSEGIAKNIQYF
>TRBV28
CASRGGPSYEQYF
>TRBV7-2
CASSSSYFETQYF
>TRBV29-1
CSVLRTETQYF
>TRBV6-5
CASSRDFRNSPLHF
>TRBV11-2
CASSSLDTQHF
>TRBV6-2/TRBV6-3
CASSNLPGTVPNEQYF
>TRBV5-1
CASSSGTPPYEQYF
>TRBV2
CASSEGPYEQYF
>TRBV12-3/TRBV12-4
CASSLAEQETQYF
>TRBV12-3/TRBV12-4
CASSWGLSSYEQYF
>TRBV6-2/TRBV6-3
CASSSRDRGEAFF
>TRBV6-2/TRBV6-3
CASSKRGQLLQETQYF
>TRBV12-3/TRBV12-4
CASSLSTLGGYTF
>TRBV7-2
CASSLTSQDGELFF
>TRBV28
CASSNANTEAFF
>TRBV12-3/TRBV12-4
CASTLGLAGETQYF
>TRBV5-1
CASSLSRDWANVLTF
>TRBV28
CASSPTVPGGADQPQHF
>TRBV7-2
CASSLATRTYEQYF
>TRBV7-9
CASRTAGTSNTEAFF
>TRBV28
CASSWGTGHTEAFF
>TRBV6-5
CASRSSGGVGGDEQYF
>TRBV28
CASSLRMGDNYGYTF
>TRBV10-3
CAISEGQYYEQYF
>TRBV12-3/TRBV12-4
CASTLDYNTGELFF
>TRBV12-3/TRBV12-4
CASSFGQGNVYGYTF
>TRBV2
CASTPRQITNEKLFF
>TRBV19
CASSMHGRPLAGSPLGETQYF
>TRBV10-3
CATTGEDRGKLEAFF
>TRBV18
CASSPPGLATPYEQYF
>TRBV5-1
CASSLGTGNNSPLHF
>TRBV11-2
CASSTGLVLVRELFF
>TRBV27
CASSLMPNGEQYF
>TRBV2
CASSPIGTSGRVTYEQYF
>TRBV19
CASSMGSYSSGNTIYF
>TRBV6-5
CASSLPRQGSTEAFF
>TRBV3-1
CASRRQGDGYTF
>TRBV19
CASRDRGYNQPQHF
>TRBV12-3/TRBV12-4
CASSLGLTSGRAVGETQYF
>TRBV20-1
CSARVPSSGTQYF
>TRBV10-3
CAISELAGQETQYF
>TRBV20-1
CSARGASGANVLTF
>TRBV25-1
CASSGTGLTGELFF
>TRBV19
CASRDRDGDTGELFF
>TRBV29-1
CSFVSGKGEQYF